The 7 T cell receptor beta chains reported below all come from one sample, sequenced in a study of cytomegalovirus exposure and HLA in healthy donors. The PCR was carried out with 60 Vbeta primers and 13 Jbeta primers. TCRdb keeps only in-frame clones here, not all; method: immunoSEQ multiplex PCR. The profile covers 150,000 to 200,000 clones, with over 75% appearing a single time and about 1.9% taken by the ten largest. The sequenced material came from PBMCs. The receptors were sampled from a human donor in good health.

The chain combines TRBV5-5 with TRBJ2-7; D is ambiguous. The CDR3 loop spans 14 amino acids. Germline CDR1 and CDR2: SGHKS and YYEKEE (reference sequence). The V end lost 4 bases, the J end lost 6 bases, and 17 bases lay between the germline ends. The CDR3 DNA sequence: TGTGCCAGCAGCCCTCATCCCCAGGTACCCGAGCAGTACTTC. This codes for CASSPHPQVPEQYF.

The gene calls are TRBV4-3 and TRBJ2-1; 9 nucleotides align to TRBD1. The CDR3 spans 15 residues. J lost 6 bases, V lost 0 bases, and 3 bases had no gene match. The germline gives CDR1 LGHNA, CDR2 YSLEER. The CDR3: CASSQDRDRVNEQFF. Here the CDR3 DNA reads TGCGCCAGCAGCCAAGATAGGGACAGGGTCAATGAGCAGTTCTTC.

This chain connects TRBV5-4 to TRBJ2-1, with 10 positions matching TRBD2. J lost 6 bases, V lost 9 bases, and 9 bases had no gene match. This CDR3 is 14 amino acids long. CDR1 and CDR2 (germline): SGHNT, YYREEE (reference sequence). The CDR3 reads CATPGTSEGNEQFF. The CDR3 DNA is TGTGCCACCCCAGGGACTAGCGAGGGCAATGAGCAGTTCTTC.

The V gene is TRBV7-8, the J gene TRBJ2-5; D uncertain. With 2 bases removed from V and 4 bases from J, the gap between germline ends came to 11 bases. The CDR3 covers 14 residues. CDR1 is SGHVS, CDR2 FQNEAQ, per germline. CDR3 sequence reads: CASSLSRVPETQYF. The DNA for the CDR3 is TGTGCCAGCAGCTTATCCCGCGTACCAGAGACCCAGTACTTC.

In its sample, this clone was seen once. The chain has TRBV5-4 and TRBJ2-3, with D perhaps TRBD2 (6 bases). The CDR3 sequence is 14 residues long. Per the germline V gene, CDR1 is SGHNT and CDR2 is YYREEE (reference sequence). V was cut by 4 bases and J by 5 bases, with 14 bases left in between. In DNA, the CDR3 is TGTGCCAGCAGCCTAGCCGGGAGTGGAGATACGCAGTATTTT. This codes for CASSLAGSGDTQYF.

The chain combines TRBV4-1 with TRBJ2-1; D possibly corresponds to TRBD1 (5 bases). The V end lost 3 bases, the J end lost 4 bases, and 16 bases lay between the germline ends. The CDR3 has 16 residues. CDR1 MGHRA and CDR2 YSYEKL come from the germline V gene. The CDR3 is CASSQLGRNAYNEQFF. CDR3 DNA: TGCGCCAGCAGCCAGTTGGGGCGGAATGCATACAATGAGCAGTTCTTC.

V gene TRBV4-1 combines with J gene TRBJ1-2, with D possibly TRBD1 on 5 matching bases. The CDR3 length is 15 residues. CDR1 MGHRA and CDR2 YSYEKL come from the germline V gene. V was pared by 1 base and J by 8 bases, with 17 bases between. The CDR3 sequence: CASSQGQSLGGGYTF. For the CDR3, the DNA is TGCGCCAGCAGCCAAGGACAGTCCCTGGGAGGGGGCTACACCTTC.